Listed below are T cell receptor beta chains from one sample, sequenced in a study of vaccination and CD4 T cells after COVID-19. TCRdb redid the calling of the PCR reads with MiXCR, one entry per CDR3 protein. Among about 16,000 distinct CDR3 sequences listed, 45% to 55% were seen once. The antigens for these receptors are not known. The specimen sequenced was CD4+ T cells from blood, cultured in vitro. The receptors shown here come from a human donor who had recovered from COVID-19. CDR3s include the opening cysteine and the closing phenylalanine or tryptophan. The order of the fields is clone size, J gene, D gene, V gene, CDR3 protein, CDR3 DNA. A D gene is named only where the DNA matches it firmly. For some rows the clone size is stated as once, few or many, or as a class when expanded; others skip it.

>few|TRBJ2-5|TRBD1|TRBV24-1
CATRGQTQETQYF
TGTGCCACCAGGGGACAGACCCAAGAGACCCAGTACTTC
>-|TRBJ1-5|-|TRBV24-1
CATSDPTGNNQPQHF
TGTGCCACCAGTGATCCCACAGGGAACAATCAGCCCCAGCATTTT
>-|TRBJ2-1|TRBD2|TRBV2
CASSGWRGVNEQFF
TGTGCCAGCAGTGGCTGGCGGGGGGTCAATGAGCAGTTCTTC
>-|TRBJ2-1|TRBD2|TRBV20-1
CSATSGNYNEQFF
TGCAGTGCTACTAGCGGAAATTACAATGAGCAGTTCTTC
>-|TRBJ2-7|-|TRBV6-1
CASTDRPFSYEQYF
TGTGCCAGCACGGACAGACCTTTTTCCTACGAGCAGTACTTC
>few|TRBJ2-7|TRBD1|TRBV5-5
CASSSSTGAYEQYF
TGTGCCAGCAGCTCCTCGACAGGGGCTTACGAGCAGTACTTC
>-|TRBJ2-5|TRBD2|TRBV12-3/TRBV12-4
CASRPSGIGAQETQYF
TGTGCCAGCAGACCGAGCGGGATAGGGGCCCAAGAGACCCAGTACTTC
>-|TRBJ1-5|TRBD1|TRBV5-1
CASSSGQGAGQPQHF
TGCGCCAGCAGCTCGGGACAGGGGGCAGGACAGCCCCAGCATTTT
>-|TRBJ2-4|TRBD1|TRBV28
CASSFRGTGPAKNIQYF
TGTGCCAGCAGTTTTAGGGGGACAGGGCCAGCCAAAAACATTCAGTACTTC
>-|TRBJ2-3|-|TRBV7-9
CASRTLRGGISTDTQYF
TGTGCCAGCAGAACATTACGAGGCGGTATTAGCACAGATACGCAGTATTTT
>once|TRBJ1-2|-|TRBV5-5
CASSAGVNYGYTF
TGTGCCAGCAGTGCGGGGGTGAATTATGGCTACACCTTC
>-|TRBJ2-3|TRBD1|TRBV28
CASSRGQGADTQYF
TGTGCCAGCAGCCGCGGACAGGGGGCAGATACGCAGTATTTT
>-|TRBJ1-6|-|TRBV5-4
CASSSEGGSYNSPLHF
TGTGCCAGCAGCTCAGAGGGAGGCTCCTATAATTCACCCCTCCACTTT
>-|TRBJ1-4|-|TRBV20-1
CSAMSGAGEKLFF
TGCAGTGCTATGTCGGGGGCAGGGGAAAAACTGTTTTTT
>few|TRBJ1-5|-|TRBV19
CASTSGAVDYQPQHF
TGTGCCAGTACCTCAGGGGCGGTCGACTATCAGCCCCAGCATTTT
>few|TRBJ2-3|TRBD2|TRBV5-1
CASRTSGEDTQYF
TGCGCCAGCAGAACTAGCGGGGAGGATACGCAGTATTTT
>few|TRBJ2-5|-|TRBV3-1
CASSPRSLGETQYF
TGTGCCAGCAGCCCGCGGAGCCTAGGGGAGACCCAGTACTTC
>-|TRBJ2-2|TRBD2|TRBV28
CASSSPGRETGELFF
TGTGCCAGCAGTTCCCCGGGGCGGGAGACCGGGGAGCTGTTTTTT
>-|TRBJ2-7|TRBD1|TRBV7-9
CASSDGTATYEQYF
TGTGCCAGCAGCGATGGGACAGCGACCTACGAGCAGTACTTC
>-|TRBJ2-7|TRBD2|TRBV19
CASSIRAGGRGTYEQYF
TGTGCCAGTAGTATAAGAGCGGGAGGACGGGGGACCTACGAGCAGTACTTC
>few|TRBJ2-7|-|TRBV10-1
CARHFSQGYEQYF
TGCGCCCGCCATTTTAGTCAGGGATACGAGCAGTACTTC
>-|TRBJ1-5|-|TRBV7-9
CASSLASGAGYQPQHF
TGTGCCAGCAGCTTAGCGTCTGGGGCAGGATATCAGCCCCAGCATTTT
>-|TRBJ2-7|TRBD2|TRBV20-1
CSALSGRRYEQYF
TGCAGTGCTCTTAGCGGGAGACGGTACGAGCAGTACTTC
>-|TRBJ1-1|-|TRBV20-1
CSASRPQGTEAFF
TGCAGTGCTTCACGACCTCAGGGTACTGAAGCTTTCTTT
>-|TRBJ2-2|TRBD1|TRBV10-3
CAIAAGQGEIGELFF
TGTGCCATCGCGGCTGGACAGGGGGAGATCGGGGAGCTGTTTTTT
>-|TRBJ2-4|-|TRBV11-2
CASSLIPEALNIQYF
TGTGCCAGCAGCTTGATCCCTGAGGCCTTAAACATTCAGTACTTC
>-|TRBJ2-5|TRBD2|TRBV20-1
CSARDNSGFGTQYF
TGCAGTGCTAGAGACAATAGCGGGTTCGGGACCCAGTACTTC
>few|TRBJ1-3|-|TRBV27
CASSPDGLPNGNTIYF
TGTGCCAGCAGTCCCGACGGACTGCCGAACGGAAACACCATATATTTT
>-|TRBJ1-2|-|TRBV2
CASRYTEGLDGYTF
TGTGCCAGCAGATATACAGAGGGGTTGGATGGCTACACCTTC
>-|TRBJ2-1|-|TRBV27
CASSLARYNEQFF
TGTGCCAGCAGTTTAGCTCGCTACAATGAGCAGTTCTTC
>few|TRBJ1-1|-|TRBV30
CAWALSGATEAFF
TGTGCCTGGGCCCTCTCGGGGGCCACTGAAGCTTTCTTT
>-|TRBJ2-5|TRBD2|TRBV2
CASSRLAGEETQYF
TGTGCCAGCAGTAGACTAGCGGGAGAAGAGACCCAGTACTTC
>-|TRBJ2-3|-|TRBV27
CASSLAGRGATDTQYF
TGTGCCAGCAGTTTGGCCGGACGGGGGGCGACAGATACGCAGTATTTT
>few|TRBJ1-1|-|TRBV7-9
CASSLEEPYGTANTEAFF
TGTGCCAGCAGCTTAGAGGAACCCTACGGGACGGCGAACACTGAAGCTTTCTTT
>once|TRBJ2-7|TRBD2|TRBV4-2
CASSPEAGGSYEQYF
TGTGCCAGCAGCCCCGAAGCGGGAGGCTCCTACGAGCAGTACTTC
>-|TRBJ2-7|-|TRBV28
CASLRETLRGTEQYF
TGTGCCAGCCTTAGAGAGACCCTTCGGGGTACCGAGCAGTACTTC
>-|TRBJ2-7|-|TRBV7-2
CASSFYGRGAYEQYF
TGTGCCAGCAGCTTTTACGGGAGAGGCGCCTACGAGCAGTACTTC
>-|TRBJ2-7|-|TRBV7-9
CASSPRTGSSYEQYF
TGTGCCAGCAGCCCTCGGACGGGAAGCTCCTACGAGCAGTACTTC
>few|TRBJ1-1|-|TRBV6-4
CASSDPSVGGAHSSGTEAFF
TGTGCCAGCAGTGACCCCTCCGTTGGGGGGGCACACAGCTCAGGGACTGAAGCTTTCTTT